This is a list of T cell receptor beta chains from one sample in a study of human T cells and chemical hapten exposure. TCRdb processed the RACE reads anew with MiXCR; each CDR3 protein has one entry. Of tens of thousands of distinct CDR3 sequences in the sample, over 9% were seen once. The specimen was whole blood, collected in connection with sensitization to the hapten diphenylcyclopropenone (DPC). These receptors were obtained from a woman between 35 and 50 years old with alopecia areata. Some clones in this sample may be carry-over from other donors' samples. CDR3s include the opening cysteine and the closing phenylalanine or tryptophan.

V gene	J gene	CDR3 protein
TRBV29-1	TRBJ2-3	CSVGKARPTDTQYF
TRBV10-1	TRBJ1-1	CASSESRTPGGFEAFF
TRBV11-3	TRBJ2-1	CASSGRTGREHNEQFF
TRBV29-1	TRBJ1-2	CSVDSDREEGYTF
TRBV6-6	TRBJ1-5	CASSSNRADQPQHF
TRBV29-1	TRBJ2-7	CSVVRDNYEQYF
TRBV12-3/TRBV12-4	TRBJ2-7	CASSIDRYSYEQYF
TRBV3-1	TRBJ1-3	CASSQDRSGNTIYF
TRBV20-1	TRBJ1-5	CSASRGGEGLNQPQHF
TRBV7-9	TRBJ2-1	CASSLGSASSYNEQFF
TRBV7-9	TRBJ1-5	CASSLGGLPQHF
TRBV7-2	TRBJ1-6	CASSLGRGQGSSPLHF
TRBV11-2	TRBJ1-1	CASSFDGTEPEAFF
TRBV9	TRBJ2-5	CASRVDLAGGQKETQYF
TRBV28	TRBJ2-1	CASISGGSYNEQFF
TRBV2	TRBJ1-3	CASRPGPDSSGNTIYF
TRBV12-3/TRBV12-4	TRBJ1-4	CASSLEWREKLFF
TRBV9	TRBJ2-7	CASNPSGSSYEQYF
TRBV27	TRBJ2-4	CASSLAPTSRINIQYF
TRBV7-9	TRBJ1-4	CASSSQGLGTNEKLFF
TRBV20-1	TRBJ2-1	CSARDGGISYNEQFF
TRBV11-2	TRBJ2-7	CASKGEGPREQYF
TRBV29-1	TRBJ2-1	CSVEGHNEQFF
TRBV7-9	TRBJ2-5	CASSLGWTAEETQYF
TRBV30	TRBJ1-1	CAWSVKGPNTEAFF
TRBV7-2	TRBJ2-5	CASSSSIETQYF
TRBV20-1	TRBJ2-7	CSARKGSGSLLQLSYF
TRBV6-6	TRBJ2-3	CASSYSGLARGLQMDTQYF
TRBV6-5	TRBJ2-3	CASSTLAGTDTQYF
TRBV12-3/TRBV12-4	TRBJ2-5	CASSTGTSGRGQETQYF
TRBV29-1	TRBJ2-5	CSVPTGQETQYF
TRBV20-1	TRBJ2-2	CSAERVYGGELFF
TRBV7-7	TRBJ2-3	CASSTSGGVTDTQYF
TRBV7-2	TRBJ1-5	CASSSSTPRNQPQHF
TRBV7-3	TRBJ2-3	CASSLTSRGTTDTQYF
TRBV28	TRBJ2-3	CASSLIGRTSTDTQYF
TRBV19	TRBJ2-1	CASSLWGSYNEQFF
TRBV20-1	TRBJ2-1	CSARGTSGGLNHNEQFF
TRBV18	TRBJ1-1	CASSAGTGITEAFF
TRBV7-2	TRBJ1-1	CASSVWGNTEAFF
TRBV12-3/TRBV12-4	TRBJ2-1	CASSVGVTSGNNEQFF
TRBV2	TRBJ2-1	CASKVVSYNEQFF
TRBV6-2/TRBV6-3	TRBJ2-2	CASSYYGGGLTGELFF
TRBV20-1	TRBJ2-7	CSAVGGLSYEQYF
TRBV5-1	TRBJ2-1	CASSPGLAILYDEQFF
TRBV20-1	TRBJ2-5	CSVIKPRGEETQYF
TRBV6-5	TRBJ1-3	CASSTSRAAGNTIYF
TRBV7-9	TRBJ2-1	CASRTTQEQFF
TRBV5-1	TRBJ2-5	CASSNWGNQETQYF
TRBV6-1	TRBJ2-1	CATRTGGPNEQFF
TRBV4-1	TRBJ1-6	CASSQKQGEESPLHF
TRBV20-1	TRBJ1-5	CSARTGLGNQPQHF